The entry below gives a single T cell receptor beta chain sequence along with its context. Its antigen is not identified. This specimen belongs to a study of cytomegalovirus exposure and HLA in healthy donors. The PCR was carried out with 60 Vbeta primers and 13 Jbeta primers. Profiled with immunoSEQ multiplex PCR; TCRdb holds only in-frame clones, not every one. The sample has roughly 160,000 clones; approximately 80% are singletons. J was trimmed by 4 bases and V by 0 bases; bases with no gene match: 3. Germline lookup yields CDR1 SEHNR and CDR2 FQNEAQ (reference sequence). This CDR3 is built from 15 residues. General study results and limits: About 87% or about 30% of the time was how often most TCR beta V segments were productive, according to an earlier analysis. It was in a later analysis that TCR association rates were seen to vary by HLA locus, highest for DRB1 and lowest for HLA-C. Most TCRs appeared rarely, but some public TCRs recurred in many donors. Associated with cytomegalovirus, according to the listing, were approximately 160 TCR beta chains.

The sample comprised PBMCs. This chain links TRBV7-9 with TRBJ1-5; 7 bases fit TRBD1. The clonotype originates from a man in his thirties or forties in good health and CMV-seronegative. CDR3 nucleotide sequence: TGTGCCAGCAGCTTAGCTGACAGGGTGAATCAGCCCCAGCATTTT. The encoded protein is CASSLADRVNQPQHF.